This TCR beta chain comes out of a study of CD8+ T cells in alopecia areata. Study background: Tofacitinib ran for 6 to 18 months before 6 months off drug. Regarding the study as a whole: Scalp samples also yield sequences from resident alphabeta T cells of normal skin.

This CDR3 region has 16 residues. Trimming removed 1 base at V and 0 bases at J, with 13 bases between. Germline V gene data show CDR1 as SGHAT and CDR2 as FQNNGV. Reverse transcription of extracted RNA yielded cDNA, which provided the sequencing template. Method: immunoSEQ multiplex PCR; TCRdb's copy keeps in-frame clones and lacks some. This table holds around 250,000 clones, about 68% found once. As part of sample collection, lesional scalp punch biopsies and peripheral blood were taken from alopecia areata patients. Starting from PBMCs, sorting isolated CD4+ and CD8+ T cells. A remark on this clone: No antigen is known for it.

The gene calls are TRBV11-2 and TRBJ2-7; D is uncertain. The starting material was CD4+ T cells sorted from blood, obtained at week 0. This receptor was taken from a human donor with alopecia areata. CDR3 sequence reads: CASSLARGSNSYEQYF. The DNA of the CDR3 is TGTGCCAGCAGCTTAGCGAGAGGATCCAACTCCTACGAGCAGTACTTC.